What follows are 21 T cell receptor beta chains derived from one specimen sequenced in a study of blood T cells in healthy people across ages. Next came a second PCR, run for roughly 6 to 11 cycles, which used a sample-barcoded 5' primer along with a J-beta primer mix. TCRdb used MiXCR to reprocess the 5' RACE reads, holding one entry per CDR3 protein. The sample yields approximately 810,000 distinct CDR3 sequences, 25% to 30% seen once. Sequenced sample: blood. The origin of the receptors is a woman older than 75 in good health.

This clonotype was observed many times. The V and J genes are TRBV6-1 and TRBJ2-7, with TRBD1 matching over 9 bases. Germline CDR1 reads MNHNS; CDR2 reads SASEGT. V was pared by 0 bases and J by 5 bases, with 5 bases of the junction left unmatched. The CDR3 runs to 15 residues. CDR3 protein: CASSEANRGLNEQYF. The CDR3 nucleotides are TGTGCCAGCAGTGAAGCTAACAGGGGGCTCAACGAGCAGTACTTC.

The V and J genes are TRBV27 and TRBJ2-7, with D possibly matching TRBD1 (6 bases). V was trimmed by 5 bases and J by 0 bases, leaving 11 bases between them. The CDR3 totals 14 residues. CDR1 and CDR2 from the germline V gene are MNHEY and SMNVEV (reference sequence). The CDR3, as DNA: TGTGCCAGCAGTGCGAGGGACAACTCCTACGAGCAGTACTTC. Amino acid sequence: CASSARDNSYEQYF.

This clonotype was counted at least ten times. The CDR3 DNA is TGCGCCAGCAGCCAAGAGGGGACTAGTGAAGAGCAGTACTTC. Its protein product is CASSQEGTSEEQYF. V and J are TRBV4-3 and TRBJ2-7; 8 bases are a match to TRBD2. V lost 0 bases and J lost 7; bases outside the gene matches: 5. The germline CDR1 and CDR2 sequences are LGHNA and YSLEER. CDR3 size: 14 residues.

The J gene is TRBJ1-6, the V gene TRBV6-7; D gene ambiguous. TRBV6-7 counts as an open reading frame of uncertain function. The germline V and J ends were trimmed by 10 bases and 11 bases, with 15 bases remaining between them. This CDR3 comprises 12 residues. The CDR3 sequence: CANRPERAPLHF. For the CDR3, the DNA is TGTGCCAATAGACCCGAAAGGGCACCCCTCCACTTT.

This clonotype was recorded a few times. The CDR3 coding sequence is TGTGCCAGCAGCTTAGCCCGTGGGGGACTTACTGAAGCTTTCTTT. It translates to CASSLARGGLTEAFF. The rearrangement uses TRBV11-2 and TRBJ1-1; D perhaps matches TRBD1 (5 bases). The germline V gene encodes CDR1 SGHAT and CDR2 FQNNGV. Trimming took 1 base from V and 5 from J, leaving 14 bases between them. This CDR3 spans 15 amino acids.

This clonotype has more than one count but fewer than ten. The gene calls are TRBV6-6 and TRBJ2-5; no definite D call. The V end was cut by 0 bases, the J end by 11 bases, with 19 bases between. There are 15 residues in the CDR3. The V gene's germline CDR1 is MNHNY and CDR2 SVGAGI (reference sequence). The CDR3 coding sequence is TGTGCCAGCAGTTACTCATCACCACCGAACGATGAGCAGTACTTC. Residues: CASSYSSPPNDEQYF.

This clonotype came up a few times. The V gene is TRBV27, the J gene TRBJ1-2; D call uncertain. Germline V gives CDR1 MNHEY, CDR2 SMNVEV (reference sequence). V was shortened by 5 bases and J by 4 bases, with 8 bases between the two germline ends. The CDR3 loop spans 12 amino acids. CDR3: CASSTAGYGYTF. The CDR3 DNA reads TGTGCCAGCAGTACAGCAGGCTATGGCTACACCTTC.

As to this clonotype: A much larger clone is a single base away; this may be a read error. V is TRBV5-1 and J is TRBJ2-1, with TRBD1 identical over 9 bases. The J call is doubtful: the DNA matches TRBJ2-7 better. The CDR3 sequence is 16 residues long. In germline, CDR1 is SGHRS, CDR2 YFSETQ. The CDR3 loop reads CASRRMGTGSYNEQYF. The DNA of the CDR3 is TGCGCCAGCAGGCGGATGGGGACAGGGTCCTACAATGAGCAGTACTTC.

This clonotype showed up just once. The chain joins TRBV5-5 to TRBJ2-5; 11 nucleotides align to TRBD2. The CDR3 has 16 amino acids. Germline assignment: CDR1 SGHKS and CDR2 YYEKEE (reference sequence). V was clipped by 4 bases and J by 5 bases; unmatched bases: 10. This CDR3 reads CASSVGTSGTLETQYF. The CDR3 coding sequence is TGTGCCAGCAGCGTCGGGACTAGCGGTACGCTGGAGACCCAGTACTTC.

This clonotype was detected a few times. The chain recombines TRBV2 with TRBJ2-7; the D gene is possibly TRBD1 (7 bases). This CDR3 spans 14 amino acids. Per the germline V gene, CDR1 is SNHLY and CDR2 is FYNNEI. V was cut by 10 bases and J by 0 bases, with 16 bases left in between. In nucleotides, the CDR3 is TGTGCCACCACAGCAGGGGGGCACTCCTACGAGCAGTACTTC. Amino acid sequence: CATTAGGHSYEQYF. The full variable domain, its missing parts supplied by reference TRBV2 and TRBJ2-7, is EPEVTQTPSHQVTQMGQEVILRCVPISNHLYFYWYRQILGQKVEFLVSFYNNEISEKSEIFDDQFSVERPDGSNFTLKIRSTKLEDSAMYFCATTAGGHSYEQYFGPGTRLTVT.

This chain links TRBV6-2 or TRBV6-3 with TRBJ2-7; 10 positions agree with TRBD2. V shed 0 bases, J shed 2 bases, and the junction held 1 base outside the gene matches. Germline-derived CDR1 and CDR2 are MNHEY and SVGEGT. CDR3 size: 15 residues. Here the CDR3 reads CASSYSSGGPYEQYF. CDR3 nucleotides: TGTGCCAGCAGTTACTCTAGCGGGGGGCCCTACGAGCAGTACTTC.

In regard to this clonotype: At one of its ends the junction is not consistent with the germline gene, which may arise from a read error. The genes are TRBV11-3 and TRBJ2-3; a possible D gene is TRBD1 (5 bases). Germline V gene lookup returns CDR1 SGHNT and CDR2 YENEEA. The CDR3 extends over 12 amino acids. In DNA form, the CDR3 reads TGTGTCAGCAGTTCAGGGACAGATACGCAGTATTTT. Translating it yields CVSSSGTDTQYF.

Written as DNA, the CDR3 is TGTGCCAGCTCACCAGGGACAGGGCTTTCAGATACGCAGTATTTT. Its protein product is CASSPGTGLSDTQYF. The chain carries TRBV18 and TRBJ2-3; 9 bases align to TRBD1. The germline V gene encodes CDR1 KGHSH and CDR2 LQKENI. The CDR3 sequence is 15 residues long. V shed 2 bases and J 4 bases; nucleotides not matched to a gene: 4.

The V gene is TRBV6-6, the J gene TRBJ1-3, with no clear D. V shed 6 bases and J shed 0 bases, with 12 bases lying between them. This CDR3 region has 15 residues. In germline, CDR1 is MNHNY, CDR2 SVGAGI (reference sequence). This CDR3 is CASRPVLYSGNTIYF. CDR3 nucleotide sequence: TGTGCCAGCAGGCCGGTCCTTTACTCTGGAAACACCATATATTTT.

The table lists this clonotype with many counts. The chain couples TRBV6-2 or TRBV6-3 to TRBJ1-5, with D hard to call. The CDR3 runs to 11 residues. Trimming pared 6 bases from V and 3 bases from J, leaving 3 bases between. Per germline, CDR1 MNHEY and CDR2 SVGEGT. As DNA, the CDR3 is TGTGCCAGCAGGAACAATCAGCCCCAGCATTTT. It encodes CASRNNQPQHF.

This clonotype has only a few counts. The chain has TRBV7-8 and TRBJ2-5; D tentatively reads TRBD1 or TRBD2 (6 bases each). This CDR3 contains 15 residues. V dropped 4 bases and J dropped 3 bases, with 15 bases sitting between them. In germline, CDR1 is SGHVS, CDR2 FQNEAQ. As DNA, the CDR3 is TGTGCCAGCAGCTCTAGGGGGGTATACAAAGAGACCCAGTACTTC. It codes for CASSSRGVYKETQYF.

The chain combines TRBV6-2 or TRBV6-3 with TRBJ2-2; tentatively, D is TRBD1 or TRBD2 (6 bases each). This CDR3 spans 18 amino acids. Trimming stripped 0 bases from V and 2 bases from J, with 16 bases between. Germline CDR1 MNHEY, CDR2 SVGEGT. The CDR3, as DNA: TGTGCCAGCAGTTACTCGAATTCGGGGGCCCAAAACACCGGGGAGCTGTTTTTT. Translating gives CASSYSNSGAQNTGELFF.

On this clonotype: A much larger clone sits a single nucleotide away, making a read error possible. The chain has TRBV7-9 and TRBJ1-1; TRBD1 matches 8 bases. Germline CDR1 and CDR2: SEHNR and FQNEAQ (reference sequence). V shed 4 bases, J shed 6 bases, and the junction held 4 bases outside the gene matches. The CDR3 extends over 13 amino acids. CDR3 nucleotide sequence: TGTGCCAGCAGCTCCCGGGGACAGGCTGAAGCTTTCTTT. It encodes CASSSRGQAEAFF.

This clonotype was picked up a small number of times. V gene TRBV19 combines with J gene TRBJ1-1, with a tentative D call TRBD1 (5 bases). CDR3 size: 13 residues. Germline V gene lookup returns CDR1 LNHDA and CDR2 SQIVND (reference sequence). The CDR3 nucleotides read TGTGCTTCCCGGGGCGAAAAGAACACTGAAGCTTTCTTT. Its translation is CASRGEKNTEAFF.

The chain recombines TRBV20-1 with TRBJ2-3, with 7 bases matching TRBD2. The CDR3 runs to 15 residues. Looked up from germline, CDR1 is DFQATT and CDR2 is SNEGSKA (reference sequence). Losses at the gene ends were 3 bases for V and 1 base for J; bases not matched to a gene: 7. In DNA, the CDR3 is TGCAGTGCTAGTCCGGCTAGCGGAGGCACAGATACGCAGTATTTT. It yields the protein CSASPASGGTDTQYF.

This clonotype showed up many times. This sequence joins TRBV5-6 and TRBJ2-4; possibly TRBD1 for D (6 bases). From germline, CDR1 is SGHDT and CDR2 YYEEEE. V was clipped by 4 bases and J by 7 bases, with 21 bases between them. The length of the CDR3 is 16 residues. The CDR3 here is CASSLTQGFPSNIQYF. CDR3 sequence (DNA): TGTGCCAGCAGCCTTACACAGGGTTTCCCATCGAACATTCAGTACTTC.